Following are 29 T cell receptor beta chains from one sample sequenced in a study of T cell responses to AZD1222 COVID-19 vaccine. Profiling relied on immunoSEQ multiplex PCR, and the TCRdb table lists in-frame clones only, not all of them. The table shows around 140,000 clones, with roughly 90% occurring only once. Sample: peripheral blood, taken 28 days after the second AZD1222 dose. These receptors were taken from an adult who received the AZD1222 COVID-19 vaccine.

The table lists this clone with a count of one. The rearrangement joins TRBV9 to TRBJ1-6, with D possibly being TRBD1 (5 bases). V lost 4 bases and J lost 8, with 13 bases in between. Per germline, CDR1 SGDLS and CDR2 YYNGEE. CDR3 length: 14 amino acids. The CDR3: CASSPQGSDSPLHF. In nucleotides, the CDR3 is TGTGCCAGCAGCCCTCAGGGTTCTGATTCACCCCTCCACTTT.

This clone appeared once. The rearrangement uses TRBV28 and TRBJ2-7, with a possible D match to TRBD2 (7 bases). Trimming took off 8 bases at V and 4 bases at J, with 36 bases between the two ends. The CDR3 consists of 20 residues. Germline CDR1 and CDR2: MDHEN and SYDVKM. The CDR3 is CASQTPPPRRFGGRRYEQYF. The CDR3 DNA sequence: TGTGCCAGCCAAACTCCACCGCCCCGAAGGTTCGGGGGGCGTCGGTACGAGCAGTACTTC.

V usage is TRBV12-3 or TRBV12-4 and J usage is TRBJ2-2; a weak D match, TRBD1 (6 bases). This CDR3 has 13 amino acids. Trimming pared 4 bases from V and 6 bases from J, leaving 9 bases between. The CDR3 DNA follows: TGTGCCAGCAGTTCCCGACAGGCCGGGGAGCTGTTTTTT. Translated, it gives CASSSRQAGELFF.

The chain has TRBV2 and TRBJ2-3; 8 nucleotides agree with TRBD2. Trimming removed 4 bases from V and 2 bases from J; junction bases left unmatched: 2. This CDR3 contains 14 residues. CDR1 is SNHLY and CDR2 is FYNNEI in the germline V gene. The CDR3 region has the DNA TGTGCCAGCAGTGTACTAGCGGACACAGATACGCAGTATTTT. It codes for CASSVLADTDTQYF.

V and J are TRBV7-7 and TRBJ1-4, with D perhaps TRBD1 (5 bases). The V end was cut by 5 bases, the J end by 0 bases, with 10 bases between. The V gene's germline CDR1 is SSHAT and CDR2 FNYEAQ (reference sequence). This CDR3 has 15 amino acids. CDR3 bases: TGTGCCAGCAGCCCACAACAGGCAACTAATGAAAAACTGTTTTTT. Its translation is CASSPQQATNEKLFF.

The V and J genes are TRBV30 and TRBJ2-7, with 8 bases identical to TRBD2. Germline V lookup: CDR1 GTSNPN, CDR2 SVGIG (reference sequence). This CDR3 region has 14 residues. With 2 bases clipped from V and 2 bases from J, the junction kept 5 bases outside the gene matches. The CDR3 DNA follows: TGTGCCTGGAGTTTGAGTAGCGGGGCCTACGAGCAGTACTTC. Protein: CAWSLSSGAYEQYF.

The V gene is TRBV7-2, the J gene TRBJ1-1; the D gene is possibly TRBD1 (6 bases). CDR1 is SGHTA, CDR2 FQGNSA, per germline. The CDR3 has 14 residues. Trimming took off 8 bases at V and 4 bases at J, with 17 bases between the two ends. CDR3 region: CASLRPGGLTEAFF. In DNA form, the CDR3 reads TGTGCCAGCCTACGACCGGGGGGCCTCACTGAAGCTTTCTTT. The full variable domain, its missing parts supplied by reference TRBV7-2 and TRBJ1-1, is GAGVSQSPSNKVTEKGKDVELRCDPISGHTALYWYRQSLGQGLEFLIYFQGNSAPDKSGLPSDRFSAERTGGSVSTLTIQRTQQEDSAVYLCASLRPGGLTEAFFGQGTRLTVV.

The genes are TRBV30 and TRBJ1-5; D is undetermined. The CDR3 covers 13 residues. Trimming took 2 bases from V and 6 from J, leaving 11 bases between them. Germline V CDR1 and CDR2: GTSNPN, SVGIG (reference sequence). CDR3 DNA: TGTGCCTGGAGTCTCGGGGTTCTTCAGCCCCAGCATTTT. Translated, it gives CAWSLGVLQPQHF.

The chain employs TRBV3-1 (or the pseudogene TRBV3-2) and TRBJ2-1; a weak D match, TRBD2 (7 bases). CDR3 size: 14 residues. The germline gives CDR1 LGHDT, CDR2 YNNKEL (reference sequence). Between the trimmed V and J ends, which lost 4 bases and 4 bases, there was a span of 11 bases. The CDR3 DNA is TGTGCCAGCAGCCGGGAGGGGGTTTACAATGAGCAGTTCTTC. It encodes CASSREGVYNEQFF.

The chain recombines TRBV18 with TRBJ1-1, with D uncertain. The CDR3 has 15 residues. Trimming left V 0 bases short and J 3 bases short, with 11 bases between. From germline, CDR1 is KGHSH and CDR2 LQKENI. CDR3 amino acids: CASSPPSQQDTEAFF. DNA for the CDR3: TGTGCCAGCTCACCACCGAGCCAGCAGGACACTGAAGCTTTCTTT.

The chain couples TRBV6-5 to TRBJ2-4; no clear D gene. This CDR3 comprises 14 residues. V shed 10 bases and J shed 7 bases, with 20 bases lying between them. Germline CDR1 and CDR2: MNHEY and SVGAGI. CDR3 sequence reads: CATRPDTAMNIQYF. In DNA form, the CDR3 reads TGTGCCACCAGACCCGATACGGCAATGAACATTCAGTACTTC.

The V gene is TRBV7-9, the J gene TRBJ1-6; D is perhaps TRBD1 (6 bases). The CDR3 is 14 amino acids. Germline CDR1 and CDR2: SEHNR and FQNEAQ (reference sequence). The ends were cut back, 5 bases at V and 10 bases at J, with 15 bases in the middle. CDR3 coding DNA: TGTGCCAGCAGCGGTGAGGGGGTAGGGTCACCCCTCCACTTT. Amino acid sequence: CASSGEGVGSPLHF.

The CDR3 sequence is CASSGTGGDSDYGYTF. In DNA form, the CDR3 reads TGTGCCAGCAGCGGGACAGGTGGGGATTCAGACTATGGCTACACCTTC. V gene TRBV3-1 (or the pseudogene TRBV3-2) combines with J gene TRBJ1-2, with 8 positions matching TRBD1. The CDR3 contains 16 residues. V gave up 5 bases and J gave up 3 bases; unmatched junction bases: 11. Germline V gene lookup returns CDR1 LGHDT and CDR2 YNNKEL (reference sequence).

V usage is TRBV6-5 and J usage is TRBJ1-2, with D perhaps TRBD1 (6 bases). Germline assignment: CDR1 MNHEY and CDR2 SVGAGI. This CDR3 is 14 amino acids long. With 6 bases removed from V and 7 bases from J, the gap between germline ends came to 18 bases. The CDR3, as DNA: TGTGCCAGCAGGACAGGTATCGGAGTAGTTGGCTACACCTTC. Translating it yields CASRTGIGVVGYTF.

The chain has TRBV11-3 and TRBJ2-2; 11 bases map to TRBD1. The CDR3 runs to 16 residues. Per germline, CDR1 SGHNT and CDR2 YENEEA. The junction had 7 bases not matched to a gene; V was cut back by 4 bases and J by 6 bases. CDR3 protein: CASSWRGQGGAGELFF. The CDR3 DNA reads TGTGCCAGCAGCTGGAGGGGACAGGGGGGCGCCGGGGAGCTGTTTTTT.

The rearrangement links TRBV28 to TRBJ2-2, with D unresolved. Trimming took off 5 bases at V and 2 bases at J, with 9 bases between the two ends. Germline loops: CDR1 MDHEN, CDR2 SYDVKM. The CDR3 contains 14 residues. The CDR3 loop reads CASSGLPNTGELFF. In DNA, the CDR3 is TGTGCCAGCAGTGGGCTACCCAACACCGGGGAGCTGTTTTTT.

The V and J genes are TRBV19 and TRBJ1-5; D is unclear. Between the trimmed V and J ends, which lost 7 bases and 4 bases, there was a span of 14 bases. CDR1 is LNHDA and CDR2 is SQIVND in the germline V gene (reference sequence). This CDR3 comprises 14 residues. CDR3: CASIPRGGNQPQHF. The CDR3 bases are TGTGCCAGTATCCCTCGGGGAGGAAATCAGCCCCAGCATTTT.

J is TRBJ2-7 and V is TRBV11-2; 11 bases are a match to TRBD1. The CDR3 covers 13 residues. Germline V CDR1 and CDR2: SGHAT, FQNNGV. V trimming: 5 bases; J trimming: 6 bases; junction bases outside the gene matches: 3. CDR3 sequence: CASSRDRGSEQYF. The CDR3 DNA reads TGTGCCAGCAGCCGGGACAGGGGGTCCGAGCAGTACTTC.

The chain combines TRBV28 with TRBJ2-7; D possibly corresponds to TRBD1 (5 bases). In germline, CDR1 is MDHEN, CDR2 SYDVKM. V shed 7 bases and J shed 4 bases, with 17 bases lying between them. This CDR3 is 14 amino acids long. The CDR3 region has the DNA TGTGCCAGCAACCGCGCAGGGCGGTTTTACGAGCAGTACTTC. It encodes CASNRAGRFYEQYF.

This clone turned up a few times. This CDR3 is CASSGRTGGSGNTIYF. Written as DNA, the CDR3 is TGTGCCAGTAGTGGCAGAACAGGGGGCTCTGGAAACACCATATATTTT. This chain joins TRBV19 and TRBJ1-3; 8 bases match TRBD1. The CDR3 covers 16 residues. Germline loops: CDR1 LNHDA, CDR2 SQIVND (reference sequence). With V trimmed by 5 bases and J by 0 bases, 6 bases remained unmatched.

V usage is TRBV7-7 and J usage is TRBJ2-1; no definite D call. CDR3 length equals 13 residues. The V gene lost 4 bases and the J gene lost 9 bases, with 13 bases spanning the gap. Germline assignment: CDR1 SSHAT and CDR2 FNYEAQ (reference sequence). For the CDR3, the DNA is TGTGCCAGCAGCTCAACCCCTCGCGGTGAGCAGTTCTTC. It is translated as CASSSTPRGEQFF.

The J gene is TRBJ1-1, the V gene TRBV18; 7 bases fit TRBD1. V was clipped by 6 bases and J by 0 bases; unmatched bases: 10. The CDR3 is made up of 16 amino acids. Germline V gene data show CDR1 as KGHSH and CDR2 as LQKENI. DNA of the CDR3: TGTGCCAGCTCCCCGGCGGAGGGGGCGATGAACACTGAAGCTTTCTTT. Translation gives CASSPAEGAMNTEAFF.

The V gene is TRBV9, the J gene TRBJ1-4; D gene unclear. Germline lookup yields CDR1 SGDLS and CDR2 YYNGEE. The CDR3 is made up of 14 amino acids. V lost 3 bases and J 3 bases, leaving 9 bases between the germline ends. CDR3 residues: CASSAGPPNEKLFF. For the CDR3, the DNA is TGTGCCAGCAGCGCAGGACCTCCTAATGAAAAACTGTTTTTT. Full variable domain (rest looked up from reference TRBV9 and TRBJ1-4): DSGVTQTPKHLITATGQRVTLRCSPRSGDLSVYWYQQSLDQGLQFLIQYYNGEERAKGNILERFSAQQFPDLHSELNLSSLELGDSALYFCASSAGPPNEKLFFGSGTQLSVL.

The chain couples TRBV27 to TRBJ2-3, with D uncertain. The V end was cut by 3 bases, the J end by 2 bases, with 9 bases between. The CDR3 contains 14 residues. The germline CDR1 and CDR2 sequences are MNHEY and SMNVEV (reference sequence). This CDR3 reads CASSFKLATDTQYF. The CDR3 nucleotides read TGTGCCAGCAGTTTTAAACTTGCCACAGATACGCAGTATTTT.

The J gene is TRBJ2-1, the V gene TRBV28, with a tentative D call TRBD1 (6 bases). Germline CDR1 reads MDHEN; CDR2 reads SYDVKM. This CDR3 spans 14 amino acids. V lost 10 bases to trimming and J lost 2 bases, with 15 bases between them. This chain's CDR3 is CATLGGVPYNEQFF. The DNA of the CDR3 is TGTGCCACCCTAGGGGGAGTACCCTACAATGAGCAGTTCTTC.

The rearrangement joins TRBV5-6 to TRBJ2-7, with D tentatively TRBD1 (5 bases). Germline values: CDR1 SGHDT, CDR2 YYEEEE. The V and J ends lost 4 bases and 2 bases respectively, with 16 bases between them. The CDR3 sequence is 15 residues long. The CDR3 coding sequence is TGTGCCAGCAGCCCCGGCAGGGCCCTAACCTACGAGCAGTACTTC. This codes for CASSPGRALTYEQYF.

CDR3 amino acids: CASSLSGTVNSPLHF. The CDR3 DNA follows: TGTGCCAGCAGTTTATCGGGGACAGTAAATTCACCCCTCCACTTT. The chain couples TRBV27 to TRBJ1-6, with 7 bases that match TRBD1. The CDR3 has 15 residues. The V gene's germline CDR1 is MNHEY and CDR2 SMNVEV (reference sequence). With 0 bases clipped from V and 7 bases from J, the junction kept 3 bases outside the gene matches.

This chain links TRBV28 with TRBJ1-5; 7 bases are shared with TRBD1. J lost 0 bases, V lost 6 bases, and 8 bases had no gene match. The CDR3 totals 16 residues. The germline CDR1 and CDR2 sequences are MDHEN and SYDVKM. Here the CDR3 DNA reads TGTGCCAGCAGCCGTACCAGGGGGGATAGCAATCAGCCCCAGCATTTT. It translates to CASSRTRGDSNQPQHF.

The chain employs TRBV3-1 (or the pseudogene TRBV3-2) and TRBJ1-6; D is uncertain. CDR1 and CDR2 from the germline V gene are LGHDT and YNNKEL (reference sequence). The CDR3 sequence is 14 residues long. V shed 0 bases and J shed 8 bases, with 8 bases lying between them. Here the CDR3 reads CASSQDIAYSPLHF. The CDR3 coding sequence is TGTGCCAGCAGCCAAGATATCGCGTATTCACCCCTCCACTTT.